These 26 T cell receptor beta chains were all obtained from the same sample, sequenced in a study of Ad26.COV2.S vaccination and SARS-CoV-2 variants. TCRdb's copy holds only in-frame clones and misses some; the assay was immunoSEQ multiplex PCR. The sample lists roughly 300,000 clones, 86% occurring once. Treatment in this sample: around 19 received Ad26.COV2.S at low or high dose, single or two shots; several received placebo; per-sample allocation not given. Specimens were obtained on day 63 following the first vaccine or placebo injection. Specimen: peripheral blood, collected in a trial of Ad26.COV2.S vaccine versus placebo. Receptors originate from a person aged 18-65 years who received the Ad26.COV2.S COVID-19 vaccine or a placebo.

The chain has TRBV9 and TRBJ2-7; 11 bases fit TRBD2. CDR1 is SGDLS, CDR2 YYNGEE, per germline. V gave up 3 bases and J gave up 4 bases; unmatched junction bases: 6. This CDR3 has 15 amino acids. The CDR3 spells CASSARLAGPYEQYF. CDR3 DNA: TGTGCCAGCAGCGCCCGACTAGCGGGACCTTACGAGCAGTACTTC.

This rearrangement joins TRBV7-3 to TRBJ2-3; TRBD1 matches 8 bases. With V trimmed by 2 bases and J by 6 bases, 10 bases remained unmatched. The CDR3 extends over 16 amino acids. Germline CDR1 SGHTA, CDR2 FQGTGA. This chain's CDR3 is CASSLHYRGDVDTQYF. DNA for the CDR3: TGTGCCAGCAGCTTACACTACAGGGGGGATGTGGATACGCAGTATTTT.

This clone occurred once. CDR3 coding DNA: TGTGCCAGCAGTTCACCCGACCTGGCAGACACTGAAGCTTTCTTT. Translating it yields CASSSPDLADTEAFF. The genes are TRBV6-6 and TRBJ1-1; the D is unclear. Germline V gene sequence: CDR1 MNHNY, CDR2 SVGAGI (reference sequence). This CDR3 has 15 residues. Trimming cost V 4 bases and J 3 bases, with 15 bases left between them.

This clone was recorded at least ten times. This chain joins TRBV28 and TRBJ1-5; weak D call: TRBD1 (5 bases). There are 15 residues in the CDR3. The V and J ends lost 6 bases and 0 bases respectively, with 12 bases between them. Germline CDR1 is MDHEN and CDR2 is SYDVKM. This CDR3 is CASSRDGNSNQPQHF. CDR3 DNA sequence: TGTGCCAGCAGCCGGGACGGGAATAGCAATCAGCCCCAGCATTTT.

The genes are TRBV7-2 and TRBJ1-3; unclear D gene. The CDR3 is 13 amino acids. V was cut by 5 bases and J by 5 bases, with 10 bases left in between. Germline CDR1 SGHTA, CDR2 FQGNSA. CDR3 loop: CASSLTDRNTIYF. CDR3 bases: TGTGCCAGCAGCCTTACTGACCGAAACACCATATATTTT.

The sample holds one count of this clone. The V gene is TRBV28, the J gene TRBJ1-1, with D possibly being TRBD1 (5 bases). Trimming removed 2 bases from V and 3 bases from J, with 7 bases in between. The germline gives CDR1 MDHEN, CDR2 SYDVKM. This CDR3 region has 13 residues. The CDR3 reads CASSLLGHTEAFF. CDR3 sequence (DNA): TGTGCCAGCAGTTTACTGGGACACACTGAAGCTTTCTTT. Based on the CDR3 plus reference TRBV28 and TRBJ1-1, the full variable domain is DVKVTQSSRYLVKRTGEKVFLECVQDMDHENMFWYRQDPGLGLRLIYFSYDVKMKEKGDIPEGYSVSREKKERFSLILESASTNQTSMYLCASSLLGHTEAFFGQGTRLTVV.

This clone was observed once. The chain is built from TRBV7-3 and TRBJ1-3; D is possibly TRBD1 (5 bases). V gave up 0 bases and J gave up 0 bases, with 12 bases separating them. CDR3 size: 17 residues. Looked up from germline, CDR1 is SGHTA and CDR2 is FQGTGA. CDR3 protein: CASSLTSTGSSGNTIYF. CDR3 bases: TGTGCCAGCAGCTTAACGTCTACAGGATCCTCTGGAAACACCATATATTTT.

This sequence joins TRBV4-3 and TRBJ2-1; maybe TRBD2 (6 bases). The germline V and J ends were trimmed by 1 base and 4 bases, with 11 bases remaining between them. Germline V gives CDR1 LGHNA, CDR2 YSLEER. This CDR3 is 15 amino acids long. The DNA for the CDR3 is TGCGCCAGCAGCCAAGCGGGACTCACTTACAATGAGCAGTTCTTC. Amino acid sequence: CASSQAGLTYNEQFF.

The chain has TRBV6-1 and TRBJ2-5; no clear D gene. The germline V gene has CDR1 MNHNS and CDR2 SASEGT. The CDR3 extends over 12 amino acids. V gave up 5 bases and J gave up 0 bases, with 4 bases separating them. The CDR3 region has the DNA TGTGCCAGCAGTACGTACCAAGAGACCCAGTACTTC. Translated: CASSTYQETQYF.

The rearrangement joins TRBV28 to TRBJ1-1; 8 nucleotides line up with TRBD1. The CDR3 has 15 amino acids. V shed 6 bases and J 1 base; nucleotides not matched to a gene: 7. Germline CDR1 reads MDHEN; CDR2 reads SYDVKM. The CDR3 DNA reads as TGTGCCAGCAGATACACAGGGGGTGGGAACACTGAAGCTTTCTTT. This gives the protein CASRYTGGGNTEAFF.

The J gene is TRBJ2-7, the V gene TRBV9, with D possibly matching TRBD2 (6 bases). Germline V gene data show CDR1 as SGDLS and CDR2 as YYNGEE. The length of the CDR3 is 15 residues. The V end was cut by 0 bases, the J end by 3 bases, with 13 bases between. CDR3 nucleotides: TGTGCCAGCAGCGTAGATTACGGGAGACTCTACGAGCAGTACTTC. This gives the protein CASSVDYGRLYEQYF.

The rearrangement joins TRBV24-1 to TRBJ1-5; 8 positions match TRBD1. CDR3 length: 13 residues. The V segment lost 9 bases and the J segment 5 bases; nucleotides outside the gene matches: 5. Germline V gene lookup returns CDR1 KGHDR and CDR2 SFDVKD. The CDR3 bases are TGTGCCACCCGTTCGGGACAGGATCAGCCCCAGCATTTT. Translating gives CATRSGQDQPQHF.

The V call is TRBV7-2, the J call TRBJ1-6, with a tentative D call TRBD1 (6 bases). This CDR3 contains 14 residues. Trimming left V 4 bases short and J 10 bases short, with 14 bases between. Germline V gene lookup returns CDR1 SGHTA and CDR2 FQGNSA. The CDR3 region has the DNA TGTGCCAGCAGCTCACAGGGAAGTGACTCACCCCTCCACTTT. This sequence encodes CASSSQGSDSPLHF.

This clone was recorded once. This sequence joins TRBV3-1 (or the pseudogene TRBV3-2) and TRBJ1-4; 10 bases match TRBD1. The CDR3 is 18 residues long. After removal of 4 bases from V and 5 bases from J, the junction contained 13 bases not matched to a gene. Germline V gene lookup returns CDR1 LGHDT and CDR2 YNNKEL (reference sequence). This CDR3 reads CASSRYIGGTGANEKLFF. The CDR3 nucleotides read TGTGCCAGCAGCCGATACATTGGGGGGACAGGGGCAAATGAAAAACTGTTTTTT.

The rearrangement uses TRBV5-1 and TRBJ1-5, with a tentative D call TRBD1 (5 bases). Trimming cost V 5 bases and J 6 bases, with 12 bases left between them. Germline V lookup: CDR1 SGHRS, CDR2 YFSETQ. The CDR3 consists of 13 residues. Written as DNA, the CDR3 is TGCGCCAGCAGTATGGGGCCCGGTCAGCCCCAGCATTTT. It codes for CASSMGPGQPQHF.

CDR3 sequence reads: CASSWRGGYEQYF. CDR3 bases: TGTGCCAGCAGCTGGCGGGGGGGCTACGAGCAGTACTTC. This chain uses TRBV5-6 with TRBJ2-7; 9 nucleotides match TRBD2. Germline-derived CDR1 and CDR2 are SGHDT and YYEEEE. The CDR3 has 13 residues. After removal of 3 bases from V and 3 bases from J, the junction contained 1 base not matched to a gene. The variable domain in full, completed from reference TRBV5-6 and TRBJ2-7, reads DAGVTQSPTHLIKTRGQQVTLRCSPKSGHDTVSWYQQALGQGPQFIFQYYEEEERQRGNFPDRFSGHQFPNYSSELNVNALLLGDSALYLCASSWRGGYEQYFGPGTRLTVT.

The chain has TRBV7-2 and TRBJ2-7; 8 nucleotides line up with TRBD2. Germline CDR1 is SGHTA and CDR2 is FQGNSA. With V trimmed by 5 bases and J by 1 base, 16 bases remained unmatched. The CDR3 sequence is 18 residues long. The CDR3 DNA reads TGTGCCAGCAGCCCGGTATCTCTTGTGGCGGGGGGATCCTACGAGCAGTACTTC. Its translation: CASSPVSLVAGGSYEQYF. The full variable domain, its missing parts supplied by reference TRBV7-2 and TRBJ2-7, is GAGVSQSPSNKVTEKGKDVELRCDPISGHTALYWYRQSLGQGLEFLIYFQGNSAPDKSGLPSDRFSAERTGGSVSTLTIQRTQQEDSAVYLCASSPVSLVAGGSYEQYFGPGTRLTVT.

This chain uses TRBV6-5 with TRBJ2-7, with D uncertain. Per germline, CDR1 MNHEY and CDR2 SVGAGI. V was pared by 4 bases and J by 2 bases, with 3 bases between. This CDR3 is 11 amino acids long. CDR3 sequence: CASSSAYEQYF. As DNA, the CDR3 is TGTGCCAGCAGTTCTGCCTACGAGCAGTACTTC.

The rearrangement joins TRBV6-2 or TRBV6-3 to TRBJ1-1, with D possibly being TRBD1 (5 bases). The CDR3 consists of 13 residues. Germline values: CDR1 MNHEY, CDR2 SVGEGT. Trimming stripped 5 bases from V and 10 bases from J, with 17 bases between. CDR3 sequence: CASSTDILSVAFF. The CDR3 region has the DNA TGTGCCAGCAGTACGGACATTTTGTCTGTAGCTTTCTTT.

The rearrangement links TRBV18 to TRBJ2-7; D is undetermined. V lost 2 bases, J lost 3 bases, and 14 bases lay in between. Germline lookup yields CDR1 KGHSH and CDR2 LQKENI. There are 15 residues in the CDR3. CDR3 DNA sequence: TGTGCCAGCTCACCAGGCACCGGCCTCATCTACGAGCAGTACTTC. This translates into CASSPGTGLIYEQYF.

V is TRBV4-1 and J is TRBJ1-5, with D maybe TRBD1 (5 bases). The CDR3 consists of 17 residues. The germline gives CDR1 MGHRA, CDR2 YSYEKL. V lost 0 bases, J lost 3 bases, and 15 bases lay in between. The CDR3 coding sequence is TGCGCCAGCAGCCAAGATTGGCCCCGACAGCCCAATCAGCCCCAGCATTTT. It is translated as CASSQDWPRQPNQPQHF.

The chain links TRBV5-1 to TRBJ2-7; a weak D match, TRBD1 (6 bases). V was trimmed by 0 bases and J by 2 bases, leaving 9 bases between them. Looked up from germline, CDR1 is SGHRS and CDR2 is YFSETQ. CDR3 length: 14 amino acids. The CDR3 region is CASSLGDTTYEQYF. CDR3 DNA sequence: TGCGCCAGCAGCTTGGGGGACACTACCTACGAGCAGTACTTC.

The chain recombines TRBV7-9 with TRBJ2-1; maybe TRBD1 (6 bases). There are 18 residues in the CDR3. With 3 bases removed from V and 4 bases from J, the gap between germline ends came to 22 bases. Germline V gives CDR1 SEHNR, CDR2 FQNEAQ (reference sequence). CDR3: CASSLRPTYVTGYNEQFF. CDR3 bases: TGTGCCAGCAGCTTGAGGCCCACCTACGTTACAGGGTACAATGAGCAGTTCTTC. The complete variable domain, with remaining parts taken from reference TRBV7-9 and TRBJ2-1, reads DTGVSQNPRHKITKRGQNVTFRCDPISEHNRLYWYRQTLGQGPEFLTYFQNEAQLEKSRLLSDRFSAERPKGSFSTLEIQRTEQGDSAMYLCASSLRPTYVTGYNEQFFGPGTRLTVL.

The rearrangement uses TRBV30 and TRBJ1-2; possible D gene TRBD1, 5 bases. CDR3 size: 13 residues. V was pared by 0 bases and J by 8 bases, with 13 bases between. Germline V CDR1 and CDR2: GTSNPN, SVGIG (reference sequence). The CDR3 DNA reads TGTGCCTGGAGTGTGGTCAGGGCGGGAGGCTACACCTTC. Its translation is CAWSVVRAGGYTF.

The genes are TRBV19 and TRBJ2-6, with 8 bases lining up with TRBD1. This CDR3 has 15 amino acids. In germline, CDR1 is LNHDA, CDR2 SQIVND (reference sequence). The trim removed 6 bases at V and 1 base at J, leaving 2 bases unmatched. CDR3 nucleotides: TGTGCCAGTAGGACAGGGGAATCTGGGGCCAACGTCCTGACTTTC. It encodes CASRTGESGANVLTF.

The rearrangement links TRBV6-2 or TRBV6-3 to TRBJ2-7; a weak D match, TRBD2 (6 bases). Trimming left V 2 bases short and J 2 bases short, with 19 bases between. Per the germline V gene, CDR1 is MNHEY and CDR2 is SVGEGT. This CDR3 contains 17 residues. CDR3 sequence reads: CASSYKSGAYPPYEQYF. In nucleotides, the CDR3 is TGTGCCAGCAGTTACAAGTCGGGAGCCTATCCCCCCTACGAGCAGTACTTC.